A single sample is the source of the 9 T cell receptor beta chains below, sequenced in a study of PD-1 blockade in classical Hodgkin lymphoma. Described time point: cycle 4 day 1 (C4D1), after five to seven weeks of nivolumab. No patient escaped relapse after autologous stem cell transplantation, and brentuximab vedotin exposure varied. Sequenced by immunoSEQ multiplex PCR; TCRdb stores in-frame clones only, minus some. The profile shows 110,000 or so clones, about 92% of them singletons. The sequencing here drew on peripheral blood mononuclear cells (PBMCs), taken before the fourth cycle of nivolumab. The source is a human donor with classical Hodgkin lymphoma.

This chain connects TRBV18 to TRBJ2-7; D uncertain. Germline CDR1 reads KGHSH; CDR2 reads LQKENI. With 2 bases removed from V and 6 bases from J, the gap between germline ends came to 5 bases. The CDR3 runs 11 residues. The CDR3 sequence is CASSPGREQYF. The CDR3 DNA reads TGTGCCAGCTCACCAGGGCGCGAGCAGTACTTC.

The gene calls are TRBV5-4 and TRBJ1-5, with a possible D match to TRBD1 (6 bases). The length of the CDR3 is 15 residues. V shed 4 bases and J shed 4 bases, with 15 bases lying between them. The germline V gene encodes CDR1 SGHNT and CDR2 YYREEE (reference sequence). The CDR3: CASSQGTGGNQPQHF. Written as DNA, the CDR3 is TGTGCCAGCAGCCAGGGGACCGGCGGGAATCAGCCCCAGCATTTT. The full variable domain, rest sourced from reference TRBV5-4 and TRBJ1-5, is ETGVTQSPTHLIKTRGQQVTLRCSSQSGHNTVSWYQQALGQGPQFIFQYYREEENGRGNFPPRFSGLQFPNYSSELNVNALELDDSALYLCASSQGTGGNQPQHFGDGTRLSIL.

V gene TRBV7-9 combines with J gene TRBJ1-2, with TRBD1 identical over 7 bases. Germline CDR1 reads SEHNR; CDR2 reads FQNEAQ (reference sequence). CDR3 length: 13 residues. V was pared by 3 bases and J by 5 bases, with 3 bases of the junction left unmatched. CDR3 sequence reads: CASSLTGMYGYTF. The CDR3 coding sequence is TGTGCCAGCAGCTTGACAGGGATGTATGGCTACACCTTC.

CDR3 residues: CASRQGTGELFF. The CDR3, as DNA: TGTGCCAGCCGCCAAGGGACCGGGGAGCTGTTTTTT. This chain connects TRBV6-1 to TRBJ2-2, with D hard to call. The ends were cut back, 8 bases at V and 5 bases at J, with 9 bases in the middle. Germline V lookup: CDR1 MNHNS, CDR2 SASEGT. The CDR3 runs to 12 residues.

The chain uses TRBV29-1 and TRBJ1-1, with 9 positions matching TRBD1. Germline-derived CDR1 and CDR2 are SQVTM and ANQGSEA. V shed 3 bases, J shed 4 bases, and the junction held 3 bases outside the gene matches. CDR3 length equals 13 residues. The DNA for the CDR3 is TGCAGCGTTGACCGGGACAGGGCCACTGAAGCTTTCTTT. It is translated as CSVDRDRATEAFF.

Comments on this clone: This specimen includes other DNA sequences encoding the same CDR3. CDR3 DNA sequence: TGTGCCAGCAGCGGACAGGGGGCATACGAGCAGTACTTC. Its translation: CASSGQGAYEQYF. V gene TRBV9 combines with J gene TRBJ2-7, with 10 positions matching TRBD1. V shed 3 bases and J 4 bases; nucleotides not matched to a gene: 1. Looked up from germline, CDR1 is SGDLS and CDR2 is YYNGEE. CDR3 length equals 13 residues.

CDR3 amino acids: CASSIDADMNTEAFF. The DNA for the CDR3 is TGTGCCAGTAGTATAGACGCGGATATGAACACTGAAGCTTTCTTT. The genes are TRBV19 and TRBJ1-1; D is undetermined. Germline V gives CDR1 LNHDA, CDR2 SQIVND (reference sequence). This CDR3 is built from 15 residues. V lost 0 bases to trimming and J lost 0 bases, with 8 bases between them.

The chain carries TRBV7-2 and TRBJ1-2; tentative D call: TRBD1 (6 bases). The V end was cut by 5 bases, the J end by 7 bases, with 17 bases between. In germline, CDR1 is SGHTA, CDR2 FQGNSA. The CDR3 length is 14 residues. This CDR3 is CASSLRQEGIGYTF. The CDR3, as DNA: TGTGCCAGCAGCCTCCGACAGGAGGGTATTGGCTACACCTTC.

This chain joins TRBV27 and TRBJ2-2, with 7 nucleotides matching TRBD2. There are 17 residues in the CDR3. The J segment lost 1 base and the V segment lost 5 bases, leaving 10 bases of the junction unmatched. The germline CDR1 and CDR2 sequences are MNHEY and SMNVEV (reference sequence). The CDR3 DNA is TGTGCCAGCAGTGCCATCGCTAGCGGAGGGAACACCGGGGAGCTGTTTTTT. It encodes CASSAIASGGNTGELFF.